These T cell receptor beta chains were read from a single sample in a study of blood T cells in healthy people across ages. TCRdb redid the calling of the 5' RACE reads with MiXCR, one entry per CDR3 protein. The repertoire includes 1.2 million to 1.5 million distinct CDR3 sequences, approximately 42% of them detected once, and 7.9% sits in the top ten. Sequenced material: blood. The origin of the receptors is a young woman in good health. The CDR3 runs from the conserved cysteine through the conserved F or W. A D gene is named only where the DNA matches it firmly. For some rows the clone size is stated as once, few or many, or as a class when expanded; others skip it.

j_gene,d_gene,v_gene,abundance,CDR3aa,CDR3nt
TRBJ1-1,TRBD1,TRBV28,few,CASSFPGQGIAEAFF,TGTGCCAGCAGTTTTCCGGGACAGGGGATAGCTGAAGCTTTCTTT
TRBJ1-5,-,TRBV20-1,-,CSARDGASEYSNQPQHF,TGCAGTGCTAGAGATGGGGCAAGTGAATATAGCAATCAGCCCCAGCATTTT
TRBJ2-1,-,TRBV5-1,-,CASSFLASEHYNEQFF,TGCGCCAGCAGCTTCTTGGCTAGCGAACACTACAATGAGCAGTTCTTC
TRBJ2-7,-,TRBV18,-,CASSSQDGYEQYF,TGTGCCAGCTCATCTCAGGACGGTTACGAGCAGTACTTC
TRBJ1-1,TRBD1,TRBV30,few,CAWSRQGAGTEAFF,TGTGCCTGGAGCCGACAGGGGGCTGGGACTGAAGCTTTCTTT
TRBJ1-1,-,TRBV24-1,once,CATSGGARDEAFF,TGTGCCACCAGCGGGGGGGCCCGCGATGAAGCTTTCTTT
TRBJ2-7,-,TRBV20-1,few,CSARMSASYEQYF,TGCAGTGCTAGGATGTCAGCCTCCTACGAGCAGTACTTC
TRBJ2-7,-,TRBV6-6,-,CASSYWGEQYF,TGTGCCAGCAGTTACTGGGGCGAGCAGTACTTC
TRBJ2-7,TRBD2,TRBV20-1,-,CSANGPGRGSYEQYF,TGCAGTGCTAATGGACCCGGGCGGGGGTCCTACGAGCAGTACTTC
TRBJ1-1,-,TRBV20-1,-,CRMAGSMNTEAFF,TGCAGAATGGCTGGGTCCATGAACACTGAAGCTTTCTTT
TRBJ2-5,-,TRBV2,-,CARQWQLQETQYF,TGTGCGCGGCAGTGGCAGCTCCAAGAGACCCAGTACTTC
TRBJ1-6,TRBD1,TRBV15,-,CATSRGVTGNSPLHF,TGTGCCACCAGCAGAGGTGTGACAGGGAATTCACCCCTCCACTTT
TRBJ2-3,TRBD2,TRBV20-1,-,CSAIAGRADTQYF,TGCAGTGCTATAGCGGGAAGGGCAGATACGCAGTATTTT
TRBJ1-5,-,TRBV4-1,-,CASSQEGLESAPQHF,TGCGCCAGCAGCCAAGAGGGTCTAGAAAGCGCGCCCCAGCATTTT
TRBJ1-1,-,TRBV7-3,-,CASSPSLTTEAFF,TGTGCCAGCAGCCCCTCCCTTACCACTGAAGCTTTCTTT
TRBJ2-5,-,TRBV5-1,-,CASSLVGGALQETQYF,TGCGCCAGCAGCTTGGTTGGGGGGGCCCTCCAAGAGACCCAGTACTTC
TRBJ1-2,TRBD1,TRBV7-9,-,CASSLAGTGAAYGYTF,TGTGCCAGCAGCTTAGCGGGGACAGGGGCTGCCTATGGCTACACCTTC
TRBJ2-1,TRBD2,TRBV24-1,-,CATSDYSGGANEQFF,TGTGCCACCAGTGATTATAGCGGGGGGGCGAATGAGCAGTTCTTC
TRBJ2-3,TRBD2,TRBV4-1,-,CASSRSTSRTDTQYF,TGCGCCAGCAGCCGATCGACTAGCCGCACAGATACGCAGTATTTT
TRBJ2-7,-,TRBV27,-,CASSPEGISSYNEQYF,TGTGCCAGCAGTCCGGAGGGGATTAGCTCCTACAATGAGCAGTACTTC
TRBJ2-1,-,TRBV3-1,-,CASSQDRGGISSYNEQFF,TGTGCCAGCAGCCAAGATAGAGGCGGCATTAGCTCCTACAATGAGCAGTTCTTC
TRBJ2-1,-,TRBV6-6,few,CASSYIGDVDEQFF,TGTGCCAGCAGTTACATAGGAGATGTGGATGAGCAGTTCTTC
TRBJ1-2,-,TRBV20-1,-,CSARLGGGGYTF,TGCAGTGCTAGATTGGGAGGCGGTGGCTACACCTTC
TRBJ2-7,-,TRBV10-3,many,CAIKQGETYEQYF,TGTGCCATCAAGCAAGGGGAGACCTACGAGCAGTACTTC
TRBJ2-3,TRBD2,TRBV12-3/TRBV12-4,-,CASSFLTSGGAPPDTQYF,TGTGCCAGCAGTTTCTTGACTAGCGGGGGGGCCCCGCCAGATACGCAGTATTTT
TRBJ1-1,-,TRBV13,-,CASSPQTDLNTEAFF,TGTGCCAGCAGCCCCCAGACAGATTTGAACACTGAAGCTTTCTTT
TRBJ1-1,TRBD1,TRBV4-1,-,CASSSTGDGTEAFF,TGCGCCAGCAGCTCGACAGGGGATGGGACTGAAGCTTTCTTT
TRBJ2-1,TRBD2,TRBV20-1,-,CSARGTSGPGEQFF,TGCAGTGCTAGAGGGACTAGTGGCCCGGGTGAGCAGTTCTTC
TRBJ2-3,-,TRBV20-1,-,CSATPRERGTDTQYF,TGCAGTGCCACCCCCAGGGAACGCGGAACAGATACGCAGTATTTT
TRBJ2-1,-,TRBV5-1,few,CASSLVAGRDNEQFF,TGCGCCAGCAGCTTGGTTGCGGGACGGGACAATGAGCAGTTCTTC
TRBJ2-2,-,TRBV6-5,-,CASTQLNTGELFF,TGTGCCAGCACCCAGCTTAACACCGGGGAGCTGTTTTTT
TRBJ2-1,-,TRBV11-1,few,CASSLSGPNYNEQFF,TGTGCCAGCAGCTTATCTGGGCCTAACTACAATGAGCAGTTCTTC
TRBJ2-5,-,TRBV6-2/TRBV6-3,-,CASSYAIETQYF,TGTGCCAGCAGTTACGCCATAGAGACCCAGTACTTC
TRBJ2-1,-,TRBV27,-,CASSLYRERNNEQFF,TGTGCCAGCAGTTTATACCGGGAGCGTAACAATGAGCAGTTCTTC